This T cell receptor (beta chain) is from a study of blood T cell repertoires in COVID-19 (TCRdb year 2020). Regarding the research as a whole: Samples from collaborators originated in the United States, Italy and Spain and spanned both the acute and convalescent phases of COVID-19. The prospective study material was composed of cDNA or gDNA derived from T cells, B-cell-depleted T cells, or PBMCs. Subjects who had been exposed to COVID-19, were actively infected with it, or had recovered from it provided the deeply sampled blood TCRbeta repertoires that made up the dataset. The repertoires were released in a freely available public database intended as a resource for research on the immune response to SARS-CoV-2. Samples came from the ongoing ImmuneRACE study (first 160 participants) plus 1,254 subjects from 6 global collaborators. Sample metadata almost always included a de-identified subject ID, COVID-19 status, age in years and sex. HLA class I and class II types, where available, came from metadata supplied by the sample provider rather than from assay-based typing. Beyond this particular receptor, the publication reports: The amount of clinical and demographic metadata varied by source and participant and was provided uncurated.

The immunoSEQ Assay, a bias-controlled multiplex PCR, was used to amplify TCRbeta CDR3 regions from genomic DNA. As for the authors' bioinformatics: The number of nucleated cells in each sample was estimated by amplification of reference gene primers within the assay. Sequence reads were collapsed and filtered to measure the absolute abundance of every unique TCRbeta CDR3 rearrangement. For each sample, productive Simpson clonality was calculated as the square root of Simpson's diversity index across productive rearrangements. TCRdb re-hosts the immuneACCESS table, in-frame sequences only. Its copies lack some clones; in the studies checked, an unresolved V gene accounts for under half of them, and the cause for the rest is not known. V, J and clone size reflect that table, while D and trimming were determined from the DNA. A total of approximately 190,000 clones appear in this sample, around 80% of them only once. 6% to 8% of the sample belongs to the ten largest clones.

Each collaborating institution followed its own protocols to collect whole blood in K2EDTA tubes. For TCRbeta analysis, collaborator samples were shipped as frozen whole blood, as isolated PBMCs, or as DNA extracted from either sample type. Counted from cysteine to phenylalanine, this CDR3 has 14 amino acids. CDR3 DNA only is kept here, 42 bases in frame from base 1. CDR1 and CDR2 are drawn from the germline V gene: MNHEY, SVGAGI. Unmatched junction bases come to 6, with V trimmed by 4 bases and J by 5 bases. A note on this clone: Its antigen has not been determined. No per-base quality is available; no much larger clone lies one base away.

This clonotype was obtained from a human donor with acute or convalescent COVID-19. The donor label of this sample is uncertain. Sequenced: peripheral blood. The V and J segments used are TRBV6-5 and TRBJ1-2, with TRBD1 matching 8 junction bases. This receptor has the CDR3 CASSLDRVGYGYTF. The base sequence is TGTGCCAGCAGTTTGGACAGGGTGGGATATGGCTACACCTTC.